These 30 T cell receptor beta chains originate from one sample sequenced in a study of Graves' ophthalmopathy and Graves' hyperthyroidism. RNA transcripts were the template, and TCR beta CDR3 regions were amplified from them. Second-round multiplex PCR followed a first-round RT-PCR using HTBI primers. One entry per CDR3 protein, called by TCRdb with MiXCR from the multiplex PCR reads. The sample contains about 660,000 distinct CDR3 sequences, over 40% of which appear only once. Material: peripheral blood. The receptors derive from an adult man with Graves' ophthalmopathy.

This clonotype was observed many times. This rearrangement joins TRBV7-7 to TRBJ2-5; maybe TRBD1 (5 bases). The CDR3 contains 15 residues. Germline assignment: CDR1 SSHAT and CDR2 FNYEAQ (reference sequence). Trimming shortened V by 5 bases and J by 5 bases, and 18 bases separated the two germline ends. CDR3 protein: CASSPTLWGSETQYF. The CDR3, as DNA: TGTGCCAGCAGCCCTACGTTGTGGGGCTCCGAGACCCAGTACTTC.

This chain connects TRBV7-9 to TRBJ2-7; no reliable D call. V was pared by 0 bases and J by 10 bases, with 13 bases between. The germline V gene encodes CDR1 SEHNR and CDR2 FQNEAQ (reference sequence). The length of the CDR3 is 13 residues. DNA for the CDR3: TGTGCCAGCAGCTTAGCGGATAATCAGCCCCAGTACTTC. Its translation is CASSLADNQPQYF.

The CDR3 DNA is TGTGCCACCAGCAGCCTCCAGTTGGACTATGGCTACACCTTC. As protein: CATSSLQLDYGYTF. The V gene is TRBV15, the J gene TRBJ1-2; no firm D call. The CDR3 is made up of 14 amino acids. Germline loops: CDR1 LNHNV, CDR2 YYDKDF (reference sequence). V shed 3 bases and J shed 3 bases, with 11 bases lying between them.

This clonotype was counted at least ten times. J is TRBJ2-5 and V is TRBV29-1, with D possibly matching TRBD1 (6 bases). Germline loops: CDR1 SQVTM, CDR2 ANQGSEA. V lost 7 bases and J 1 base, leaving 16 bases between the germline ends. The CDR3 extends over 14 amino acids. The CDR3 loop is CSASPDSSQETQYF. The CDR3 bases are TGCAGCGCCTCTCCGGACAGTTCCCAAGAGACCCAGTACTTC.

The J gene is TRBJ2-5, the V gene TRBV10-3; D tentatively reads TRBD1 or TRBD2 (5 bases each). Germline assignment: CDR1 ENHRY and CDR2 SYGVKD. The CDR3 extends over 15 amino acids. Trimming pared 3 bases from V and 1 base from J, leaving 12 bases between. The CDR3 DNA sequence: TGTGCCATCAGTGATAGGGACCGGGCCCAAGAGACCCAGTACTTC. Translated: CAISDRDRAQETQYF.

The chain links TRBV10-3 to TRBJ2-5, with TRBD1 identical over 12 bases. The V segment lost 4 bases and the J segment 3 bases; nucleotides outside the gene matches: 3. The CDR3 has 15 amino acids. CDR1 and CDR2 (germline): ENHRY, SYGVKD. The CDR3 coding sequence is TGTGCCATCAGTGGGGACAGGGGGCCGAAAGAGACCCAGTACTTC. As protein: CAISGDRGPKETQYF.

This clonotype showed up many times. J is TRBJ1-6 and V is TRBV2; no reliable D call. V was pared by 7 bases and J by 4 bases, with 11 bases between. This CDR3 has 14 residues. Per the germline V gene, CDR1 is SNHLY and CDR2 is FYNNEI. The CDR3 sequence is CASNVADYNSPLHF. Here the CDR3 DNA reads TGTGCCAGCAACGTGGCGGATTATAATTCACCCCTCCACTTT.

The chain employs TRBV7-2 and TRBJ2-5; TRBD1 agrees at 7 bases. The trim removed 3 bases at V and 3 bases at J, leaving 10 bases unmatched. CDR3 length equals 16 residues. Looked up from germline, CDR1 is SGHTA and CDR2 is FQGNSA. The CDR3 region is CASSFDRDAAKETQYF. CDR3 coding DNA: TGTGCCAGCAGCTTCGACAGGGACGCGGCGAAAGAGACCCAGTACTTC.

This clonotype was recorded a few times. The chain couples TRBV9 to TRBJ1-3; D remains unclear. The V gene's germline CDR1 is SGDLS and CDR2 YYNGEE. V was cut by 3 bases and J by 2 bases, with 18 bases left in between. The CDR3 loop spans 17 amino acids. CDR3 region: CASSEKSKATPGNTIYF. In DNA form, the CDR3 reads TGTGCCAGCAGCGAAAAAAGTAAGGCTACGCCTGGAAACACCATATATTTT.

The sample holds one count of this clonotype. This chain links TRBV25-1 with TRBJ1-2; D might be TRBD1 (5 bases). The CDR3 is made up of 16 amino acids. Germline V gene sequence: CDR1 MGHDK, CDR2 SYGVNS. V lost 1 base and J lost 5, with 17 bases in between. The CDR3 bases are TGTGCCAGCAGTGAATCGGTGAAACAGGATTCGTATGGCTACACCTTC. Translation gives CASSESVKQDSYGYTF.

The V gene is TRBV19, the J gene TRBJ2-5; D gene unclear. CDR3 length equals 11 residues. Trimming stripped 6 bases from V and 7 bases from J, with 9 bases between. The germline CDR1 and CDR2 sequences are LNHDA and SQIVND (reference sequence). The CDR3: CASRPRRTQYF. The CDR3 DNA is TGTGCCAGTAGGCCTCGGCGGACCCAGTACTTC.

This clonotype was found many times. The chain is built from TRBV14 and TRBJ1-1, with a weak D call TRBD1 (5 bases). This CDR3 has 15 residues. The ends were cut back, 4 bases at V and 1 base at J, with 13 bases in the middle. Germline V CDR1 and CDR2: SGHDN, FVKESK. The CDR3 DNA is TGTGCCAGCAGCCTCCTGGGACGGAGGAACACTGAAGCTTTCTTT. The encoded protein is CASSLLGRRNTEAFF.

The chain joins TRBV20-1 to TRBJ1-1, with TRBD1 as a possible D gene (6 bases). Germline CDR1 reads DFQATT; CDR2 reads SNEGSKA (reference sequence). The V gene lost 2 bases and the J gene lost 5 bases, with 15 bases spanning the gap. This CDR3 spans 14 amino acids. CDR3 in DNA: TGCAGTGCTAGATGGGGAGGGGGGGAGACTGAAGCTTTCTTT. This translates into CSARWGGGETEAFF.

The rearrangement uses TRBV12-3 or TRBV12-4 and TRBJ1-3; perhaps TRBD1 as D (5 bases). The CDR3 is made up of 16 amino acids. Trimming took off 6 bases at V and 0 bases at J, with 15 bases between the two ends. The CDR3 DNA reads TGTGCCAGCAGCAAAGGGACGGTGAACTCTGGAAACACCATATATTTT. Translated: CASSKGTVNSGNTIYF.

The chain employs TRBV29-1 and TRBJ2-1, with D maybe TRBD2 (5 bases). Germline CDR1 SQVTM, CDR2 ANQGSEA. This CDR3 contains 11 residues. V was pared by 5 bases and J by 5 bases, with 7 bases between. The CDR3 here is CSVSRDNEQFF. The CDR3 nucleotides read TGCAGCGTTTCGAGGGACAATGAGCAGTTCTTC.

The rearrangement links TRBV6-6 to TRBJ1-3, with D unresolved. V gave up 8 bases and J gave up 3 bases, with 17 bases separating them. Per the germline V gene, CDR1 is MNHNY and CDR2 is SVGAGI (reference sequence). The CDR3 runs to 15 residues. The CDR3 bases are TGTGCCAGCTTAGACATGGGAAGGTTTGGAAACACCATATATTTT. Its protein product is CASLDMGRFGNTIYF.

The chain is built from TRBV6-6 and TRBJ1-5, with D perhaps TRBD1 (5 bases). Germline-derived CDR1 and CDR2 are MNHNY and SVGAGI (reference sequence). The CDR3 totals 16 residues. The ends were cut back, 6 bases at V and 6 bases at J, with 21 bases in the middle. The CDR3 sequence is CASRSGERGRRQPQHF. CDR3 sequence (DNA): TGTGCCAGCAGATCGGGGGAGAGGGGAAGACGTCAGCCCCAGCATTTT.

This rearrangement joins TRBV25-1 to TRBJ1-3; D call uncertain. Trimming stripped 1 base from V and 1 base from J, with 8 bases between. The CDR3 covers 15 residues. Germline V lookup: CDR1 MGHDK, CDR2 SYGVNS. This chain's CDR3 is CASSESAASGNTIYF. Here the CDR3 DNA reads TGTGCCAGCAGTGAATCTGCAGCGTCTGGAAACACCATATATTTT. Full variable domain (outside the CDR3, taken from reference TRBV25-1 and TRBJ1-3): EADIYQTPRYLVIGTGKKITLECSQTMGHDKMYWYQQDPGMELHLIHYSYGVNSTEKGDLSSESTVSRIRTEHFPLTLESARPSHTSQYLCASSESAASGNTIYFGEGSWLTVV.

The chain couples TRBV5-1 to TRBJ2-1, with D maybe TRBD1 (6 bases). The CDR3 runs 16 residues. V was clipped by 0 bases and J by 1 base, with 11 bases between them. CDR1 is SGHRS and CDR2 is YFSETQ in the germline V gene. DNA for the CDR3: TGCGCCAGCAGCTTGGATACGGGACAATCCTACAATGAGCAGTTCTTC. Residues: CASSLDTGQSYNEQFF.

With regard to this clonotype: A single base separates this from a much larger clone, so it may be a read error. The chain combines TRBV12-3 or TRBV12-4 with TRBJ1-1; unclear D gene. This CDR3 comprises 11 residues. The CDR3 DNA reads TGTGCCGGCAGTTCGTACACTGAAGCTTTCTTT. Its translation: CAGSSYTEAFF.

Turning to this clonotype: An end of the junction does not agree with germline; a read error may underlie this. The genes are TRBV11-3 and TRBJ1-2, with a possible D match to TRBD1 (5 bases). Per germline, CDR1 SGHNT and CDR2 YENEEA. The CDR3 sequence is 14 residues long. CDR3 sequence reads: CSSSLVMQGRDYTF. The CDR3 DNA reads TGTTCCAGCAGCTTAGTGATGCAGGGCCGGGACTACACCTTC.

Concerning this clonotype: This may arise from a read error, as a much more abundant clone is one base away. In this CDR3 the conserved last residue, phenylalanine or tryptophan, is missing, so a read error is likely. This chain links TRBV2 with TRBJ2-7; 10 bases are shared with TRBD2. The CDR3 is 16 amino acids. Looked up from germline, CDR1 is SNHLY and CDR2 is FYNNEI. The trim removed 4 bases at V and 0 bases at J, leaving 6 bases unmatched. The CDR3 sequence: CASSGLAGDSSYEQYL. The DNA of the CDR3 is TGTGCCAGCAGTGGTCTAGCGGGGGACTCCTCCTACGAGCAGTACCTC.

This clonotype was seen just once. The chain employs TRBV29-1 and TRBJ1-3; D call uncertain. CDR3 length: 11 residues. Per the germline V gene, CDR1 is SQVTM and CDR2 is ANQGSEA. With 8 bases removed from V and 3 bases from J, the gap between germline ends came to 8 bases. CDR3 DNA: TGCAGCAGTGGGAATGGAAACACCATATATTTT. Encoded protein: CSSGNGNTIYF.

This clonotype came up a few times. V is TRBV3-1 and J is TRBJ2-2; TRBD1 or TRBD2 may be the D gene (5 bases each). V was clipped by 4 bases and J by 6 bases, with 9 bases between them. Germline V lookup: CDR1 LGHDT, CDR2 YNNKEL (reference sequence). The CDR3 covers 13 residues. The CDR3 DNA reads TGTGCCAGCAGCCTGGGGACCTCCGGGGAGCTGTTTTTT. This translates into CASSLGTSGELFF.

This clonotype was seen ten or more times. The rearrangement joins TRBV2 to TRBJ1-5; perhaps TRBD1 as D (5 bases). Trimming stripped 5 bases from V and 4 bases from J, with 15 bases between. Germline-derived CDR1 and CDR2 are SNHLY and FYNNEI. The CDR3 is made up of 15 amino acids. The CDR3 coding sequence is TGTGCCAGCAGTTCCGCGGGACTCAAGAATCAGCCCCAGCATTTT. This translates into CASSSAGLKNQPQHF.

The chain combines TRBV4-1 with TRBJ2-7; TRBD2 matches at 9 bases. Germline CDR1 reads MGHRA; CDR2 reads YSYEKL. The junction had 5 bases not matched to a gene; V was cut back by 1 base and J by 1 base. This CDR3 spans 16 amino acids. As DNA, the CDR3 is TGCGCCAGCAGCCAAGGGACTAGCGATTTATCCTACGAGCAGTACTTC. Protein product: CASSQGTSDLSYEQYF.

This clonotype was observed a single time. The chain employs TRBV2 and TRBJ2-7; D is unclear. The CDR3 contains 14 residues. Germline V lookup: CDR1 SNHLY, CDR2 FYNNEI. Deletions cut 4 bases from V and 2 bases from J, with 12 bases between. In DNA form, the CDR3 reads TGTGCCAGCAGTGCTAGGCTAGGGACCTACGAGCAGTACTTC. As protein: CASSARLGTYEQYF. Looking up the rest from reference TRBV2 and TRBJ2-7 gives the full variable domain: EPEVTQTPSHQVTQMGQEVILRCVPISNHLYFYWYRQILGQKVEFLVSFYNNEISEKSEIFDDQFSVERPDGSNFTLKIRSTKLEDSAMYFCASSARLGTYEQYFGPGTRLTVT.

This clonotype was seen a handful of times. The J gene is TRBJ2-3, the V gene TRBV7-9, with TRBD1 matching 7 bases. This CDR3 region has 14 residues. V lost 3 bases and J lost 4; bases outside the gene matches: 4. In germline, CDR1 is SEHNR, CDR2 FQNEAQ (reference sequence). CDR3 loop: CASSFRGMADTQYF. CDR3 in DNA: TGTGCCAGCAGCTTCAGGGGGATGGCAGATACGCAGTATTTT. The full variable domain, completed using reference TRBV7-9 and TRBJ2-3, is DTGVSQNPRHKITKRGQNVTFRCDPISEHNRLYWYRQTLGQGPEFLTYFQNEAQLEKSRLLSDRFSAERPKGSFSTLEIQRTEQGDSAMYLCASSFRGMADTQYFGPGTRLTVL.

Many counts were recorded for this clonotype. The chain links TRBV2 to TRBJ2-5; 8 positions match TRBD2. The CDR3 is made up of 17 amino acids. With V trimmed by 0 bases and J by 5 bases, 11 bases remained unmatched. Per the germline V gene, CDR1 is SNHLY and CDR2 is FYNNEI. The CDR3 reads CASSEASDTSGRETQYF. For the CDR3, the DNA is TGTGCCAGCAGTGAAGCAAGCGATACTAGCGGAAGGGAGACCCAGTACTTC.

On this clonotype itself: A junction end diverges from the germline sequence, so it may reflect a read error. This chain joins TRBV15 and TRBJ1-6; D is ambiguous. CDR3 length: 8 residues. CDR1 LNHNV and CDR2 YYDKDF come from the germline V gene (reference sequence). DNA of the CDR3: TGTGCCACCAGCAGAACTGCCTTT. Protein: CATSRTAF.